This T cell receptor (beta chain) was identified during a study of hypomethylating agent response in myelodysplastic syndrome. As for the study in general: Hypomethylating treatment was azacitidine in 8 of 11, decitabine in 3 of 11. Study-wide results and limits: Across all patients and within response groups, hypomethylating treatment left richness, diversity and clonality without significant change.

This clone was observed a few times. Its antigen is unidentified. This table comes from immunoSEQ multiplex PCR, and its TCRdb copy is limited to in-frame clones, with some not included. Of under 4,000 clones listed, around 82% were seen once; the top ten hold roughly 28%. The V and J ends lost 2 bases and 4 bases respectively, with 10 bases between them. There are 14 residues in the CDR3. Germline V CDR1 and CDR2: SGHRS, YFSETQ. This TCR derives from a human donor with myelodysplastic syndrome. The material sequenced was bone marrow, taken before or after starting hypomethylating agent treatment for myelodysplastic syndrome (not recorded which). This chain joins TRBV5-1 and TRBJ1-3; no reliable D call. CDR3 sequence reads: CASSFIGLGNTIYF. DNA of the CDR3: TGCGCCAGCAGCTTTATTGGGCTCGGAAACACCATATATTTT.